These 28 T cell receptor beta chains were sequenced from one sample in a study of response to subunit inactivated influenza vaccine listed by TCRdb under 2018. Library preparation was by RT-PCR. Instrument used: Illumina HiSeq 2500. In-frame beta chains were kept once TCRdb had trimmed the public reads at Q25 with fastp and called clones with MiXCR. Each entry is one CDR3 protein sequence, shown with its most common DNA and genes. The sample contains 290,000 or so distinct CDR3 sequences, roughly 22% of them found a single time. The ten largest clonotypes hold 10% of the sample. The sequenced sample was PBMCs from blood, obtained about 19 months after vaccination. These receptors were collected from a man between 50 and 70 years old who received an inactivated influenza vaccine. Donor details come from another sample of the same person, matched by shared clones.

V usage is TRBV7-2 and J usage is TRBJ2-7; no clear D. Germline CDR1 SGHTA, CDR2 FQGNSA. Trimming cost V 3 bases and J 6 bases, with 9 bases left between them. The CDR3 is 12 amino acids. The CDR3 nucleotides read TGTGCCAGCAGCTTGATTACCTCCGAGCAGTACTTC. It translates to CASSLITSEQYF.

This clonotype came up many times. This chain connects TRBV5-1 to TRBJ1-1, with TRBD1 as a possible D gene (6 bases). CDR1 and CDR2 from the germline V gene are SGHRS and YFSETQ. The V and J ends lost 3 bases and 0 bases respectively, with 9 bases between them. This CDR3 has 14 amino acids. CDR3 in amino acids: CASSSGGMNTEAFF. The CDR3 region has the DNA TGCGCCAGCAGCTCGGGGGGCATGAACACTGAAGCTTTCTTT. Full variable domain (remainder filled in from reference TRBV5-1 and TRBJ1-1): KAGVTQTPRYLIKTRGQQVTLSCSPISGHRSVSWYQQTPGQGLQFLFEYFSETQRNKGNFPGRFSGRQFSNSRSEMNVSTLELGDSALYLCASSSGGMNTEAFFGQGTRLTVV.

This clonotype was seen more than once but under ten times. The J gene is TRBJ2-6, the V gene TRBV11-2; D gene unclear. This CDR3 region has 18 residues. Germline V lookup: CDR1 SGHAT, CDR2 FQNNGV. Trimming shortened V by 5 bases and J by 0 bases, and 17 bases separated the two germline ends. As DNA, the CDR3 is TGTGCCAGCAGCCATAGGGTCGTCTTCAGCTCTGGGGCCAACGTCCTGACTTTC. Residues: CASSHRVVFSSGANVLTF. Full variable domain (outside the CDR3, taken from reference TRBV11-2 and TRBJ2-6): EAGVAQSPRYKIIEKRQSVAFWCNPISGHATLYWYQQILGQGPKLLIQFQNNGVVDDSQLPKDRFSAERLKGVDSTLKIQPAKLEDSAVYLCASSHRVVFSSGANVLTFGAGSRLTVL.

CDR3 in amino acids: CAAASEYMIQYF. CDR3 bases: TGTGCCGCGGCCTCCGAGTATATGATTCAGTACTTC. The chain employs TRBV15 and TRBJ2-4; no definite D call. There are 12 residues in the CDR3. Trimming left V 11 bases short and J 10 bases short, with 18 bases between. The germline V gene encodes CDR1 LNHNV and CDR2 YYDKDF (reference sequence).

V gene TRBV11-1 combines with J gene TRBJ2-5, with 9 nucleotides matching TRBD1. After removal of 0 bases from V and 0 bases from J, the junction contained 8 bases not matched to a gene. The CDR3 extends over 18 amino acids. Per the germline V gene, CDR1 is SGHAT and CDR2 is FQDESV (reference sequence). As DNA, the CDR3 is TGTGCCAGCAGCTTAGCCTTCTTGGGACAGGGTTACCAAGAGACCCAGTACTTC. This gives the protein CASSLAFLGQGYQETQYF. Based on the CDR3 plus reference TRBV11-1 and TRBJ2-5, the full variable domain is EAEVAQSPRYKITEKSQAVAFWCDPISGHATLYWYRQILGQGPELLVQFQDESVVDDSQLPKDRFSAERLKGVDSTLKIQPAELGDSAMYLCASSLAFLGQGYQETQYFGPGTRLLVL.

CDR3 DNA sequence: TGTGCCAGCAGCTTACGGGAAAAGGGGGCGAACACTGAAGCTTTCTTT. This translates into CASSLREKGANTEAFF. The J gene is TRBJ1-1, the V gene TRBV7-9; 7 positions agree with TRBD1. Germline values: CDR1 SEHNR, CDR2 FQNEAQ (reference sequence). With 2 bases clipped from V and 1 base from J, the junction kept 7 bases outside the gene matches. CDR3 length: 16 residues.

This clonotype was seen a few times. The gene calls are TRBV10-3 and TRBJ1-4; unclear D gene. From germline, CDR1 is ENHRY and CDR2 SYGVKD. The CDR3 runs to 15 residues. Trimming took off 0 bases at V and 0 bases at J, with 5 bases between the two ends. The DNA for the CDR3 is TGTGCCATCAGTGAGTCAAGGTCAACTAATGAAAAACTGTTTTTT. This gives the protein CAISESRSTNEKLFF.

The chain uses TRBV12-3 or TRBV12-4 and TRBJ2-5, with 8 bases matching TRBD2. Trimming took 5 bases from V and 3 from J; bases not matched to a gene: 8. This CDR3 has 15 residues. The CDR3 sequence: CASSPRNSGKETQYF. The CDR3 region has the DNA TGTGCCAGCAGTCCCCGAAATAGCGGGAAAGAGACCCAGTACTTC.

The chain couples TRBV15 to TRBJ2-3; D gene unclear. V lost 0 bases, J lost 0 bases, and 22 bases lay in between. This CDR3 is built from 20 residues. CDR1 is LNHNV, CDR2 YYDKDF, per germline (reference sequence). CDR3 loop: CATSRDKSGRTPSSTDTQYF. CDR3 sequence (DNA): TGTGCCACCAGCAGAGATAAAAGTGGCAGGACCCCTTCTAGCACAGATACGCAGTATTTT.

In DNA, the CDR3 is TGTGCCAGCAGCTTAGAGGGGACAGGGTTTGACACGCAGTATTTT. It translates to CASSLEGTGFDTQYF. The chain has TRBV7-8 and TRBJ2-3; the match to TRBD1 covers 9 bases. CDR1 and CDR2 (germline): SGHVS, FQNEAQ. There are 15 residues in the CDR3. V gave up 1 base and J gave up 9 bases; unmatched junction bases: 8.

J is TRBJ2-1 and V is TRBV5-6; 7 bases match TRBD2. This CDR3 comprises 17 residues. Germline CDR1 is SGHDT and CDR2 is YYEEEE. V gave up 1 base and J gave up 0 bases; unmatched junction bases: 7. CDR3 residues: CASSLSSGTLSYNEQFF. For the CDR3, the DNA is TGTGCCAGCAGCTTGTCTAGCGGTACCCTCTCCTACAATGAGCAGTTCTTC.

V gene TRBV20-1 combines with J gene TRBJ2-7, with 8 nucleotides matching TRBD1. The V segment lost 1 base and the J segment 2 bases; nucleotides outside the gene matches: 13. This CDR3 spans 17 amino acids. Germline V gene sequence: CDR1 DFQATT, CDR2 SNEGSKA (reference sequence). The CDR3 sequence is CSARVHGGTGGPYEQYF. The CDR3 coding sequence is TGCAGTGCTAGAGTCCACGGAGGTACAGGGGGTCCCTACGAGCAGTACTTC.

This clonotype turned up a few times. The rearrangement uses TRBV7-7 and TRBJ2-1; 9 bases map to TRBD1. The CDR3 has 15 residues. The germline gives CDR1 SSHAT, CDR2 FNYEAQ (reference sequence). V lost 2 bases, J lost 4 bases, and 3 bases stayed unmatched. The CDR3 DNA sequence: TGTGCCAGCAGCTTATCCGGGACAGGGTACAATGAGCAGTTCTTC. It is translated as CASSLSGTGYNEQFF.

The chain couples TRBV15 to TRBJ1-4, with TRBD1 matching over 7 bases. CDR3 size: 15 residues. Germline-derived CDR1 and CDR2 are LNHNV and YYDKDF (reference sequence). J lost 11 bases, V lost 0 bases, and 9 bases had no gene match. The CDR3 sequence is CATSRDRNRGRKLFF. The CDR3 coding sequence is TGTGCCACCAGCAGAGATCGCAACAGGGGACGTAAACTGTTTTTT.

V is TRBV7-2 and J is TRBJ2-2; unclear D gene. The CDR3 length is 13 residues. Germline values: CDR1 SGHTA, CDR2 FQGNSA. V gave up 5 bases and J gave up 7 bases, with 11 bases separating them. In DNA, the CDR3 is TGTGCCAGCAGCCTAAGTACGATCGGGGAGCTGTTTTTT. This gives the protein CASSLSTIGELFF. The variable domain in full, with the rest retrieved from reference TRBV7-2 and TRBJ2-2, is GAGVSQSPSNKVTEKGKDVELRCDPISGHTALYWYRQSLGQGLEFLIYFQGNSAPDKSGLPSDRFSAERTGGSVSTLTIQRTQQEDSAVYLCASSLSTIGELFFGEGSRLTVL.

The J gene is TRBJ2-5, the V gene TRBV6-2 or TRBV6-3; 7 bases fit TRBD1. V was clipped by 6 bases and J by 5 bases; unmatched bases: 9. Germline CDR1 is MNHEY and CDR2 is SVGEGT. This CDR3 is built from 14 residues. The CDR3 DNA sequence: TGTGCCAGCAGACCCCGACAGGGTCGGGAGACCCAGTACTTC. Encoded protein: CASRPRQGRETQYF.

Only a few counts were recorded for this clonotype. V usage is TRBV7-2 and J usage is TRBJ2-7; either TRBD1 or TRBD2 may supply D (5 bases each). The CDR3 runs to 15 residues. V dropped 5 bases and J dropped 2 bases, with 16 bases sitting between them. CDR1 is SGHTA and CDR2 is FQGNSA in the germline V gene. CDR3 DNA: TGTGCCAGCAGCAGCCTTGGGGGTAGCGCCTACGAGCAGTACTTC. Translated, it gives CASSSLGGSAYEQYF.

This clonotype was recorded a few times. The chain links TRBV5-1 to TRBJ2-2; D is perhaps TRBD1 (5 bases). The CDR3 totals 14 residues. Looked up from germline, CDR1 is SGHRS and CDR2 is YFSETQ. Trimming cost V 0 bases and J 4 bases, with 7 bases left between them. CDR3 loop: CASSLGGGTGELFF. The CDR3 DNA follows: TGCGCCAGCAGCTTGGGGGGCGGCACCGGGGAGCTGTTTTTT.

The chain carries TRBV5-6 and TRBJ2-2; no firm D call. V was trimmed by 4 bases and J by 0 bases, leaving 10 bases between them. CDR3 length: 15 amino acids. Germline values: CDR1 SGHDT, CDR2 YYEEEE. Here the CDR3 reads CASSPARTNTGELFF. The CDR3 DNA reads TGTGCCAGCAGCCCGGCACGGACGAACACCGGGGAGCTGTTTTTT.

Remarks on this clonotype: A much larger clonotype is one base distant, so this may be a read error. CDR3 sequence: CASSRTGTSGSYEQLF. CDR3 nucleotides: TGTGCCAGCAGCAGGACCGGGACTAGCGGGAGCTATGAGCAGTTATTC. The rearrangement uses TRBV7-2 and TRBJ2-1, with 14 positions matching TRBD2. This CDR3 region has 16 residues. Germline V gene sequence: CDR1 SGHTA, CDR2 FQGNSA.

This clonotype appeared a few times. J is TRBJ2-6 and V is TRBV19; 13 bases are shared with TRBD2. CDR1 LNHDA and CDR2 SQIVND come from the germline V gene (reference sequence). The CDR3 contains 19 residues. V lost 5 bases and J lost 0; bases outside the gene matches: 7. DNA for the CDR3: TGTGCCAGTAGTTCCTTGGGACTAGCGGGATACTCTGGGGCCAACGTCCTGACTTTC. Translating it yields CASSSLGLAGYSGANVLTF.

The table lists this clonotype with many counts. V usage is TRBV12-3 or TRBV12-4 and J usage is TRBJ2-1; 9 bases match TRBD1. The junction had 8 bases not matched to a gene; V was cut back by 3 bases and J by 8 bases. There are 15 residues in the CDR3. The CDR3 loop reads CASSFEDRGGHEQFF. In DNA form, the CDR3 reads TGTGCCAGCAGTTTCGAGGACAGGGGAGGGCATGAGCAGTTCTTC.

This clonotype has a handful of counts. The chain has TRBV7-8 and TRBJ1-4; 8 nucleotides match TRBD1. This CDR3 comprises 15 residues. V was clipped by 5 bases and J by 8 bases; unmatched bases: 10. From germline, CDR1 is SGHVS and CDR2 FQNEAQ. This CDR3 reads CASSISGTGREKLFF. CDR3 bases: TGTGCCAGCAGCATCTCCGGGACAGGCAGAGAAAAACTGTTTTTT. Complete variable domain (other parts from reference TRBV7-8 and TRBJ1-4): GAGVSQSPRYKVAKRGQDVALRCDPISGHVSLFWYQQALGQGPEFLTYFQNEAQLDKSGLPSDRFFAERPEGSVSTLKIQRTQQEDSAVYLCASSISGTGREKLFFGSGTQLSVL.

The rearrangement uses TRBV5-1 and TRBJ2-3; the D gene is possibly TRBD1 (7 bases). CDR3 length equals 14 residues. Germline V gene lookup returns CDR1 SGHRS and CDR2 YFSETQ. The V end lost 1 base, the J end lost 5 bases, and 11 bases lay between the germline ends. The CDR3: CASSLQGGQDTQYF. CDR3 nucleotide sequence: TGCGCCAGCAGCTTGCAGGGGGGTCAAGATACGCAGTATTTT.

The gene calls are TRBV5-1 and TRBJ1-1, with D maybe TRBD1 (6 bases). Germline-derived CDR1 and CDR2 are SGHRS and YFSETQ. The V end lost 4 bases, the J end lost 3 bases, and 16 bases lay between the germline ends. This CDR3 spans 15 amino acids. The CDR3 is CASSPETGRDTEAFF. In DNA form, the CDR3 reads TGCGCCAGCAGCCCAGAGACAGGCCGGGACACTGAAGCTTTCTTT.

The rearrangement links TRBV6-6 to TRBJ2-1; D is possibly TRBD1 (6 bases). Germline lookup yields CDR1 MNHNY and CDR2 SVGAGI (reference sequence). The CDR3 sequence is 12 residues long. V was trimmed by 6 bases and J by 10 bases, leaving 13 bases between them. CDR3 sequence: CASSRQDQEQFF. The CDR3 nucleotides read TGTGCCAGCAGCCGACAGGATCAAGAGCAGTTCTTC.

This clonotype was detected only a few times. The genes are TRBV27 and TRBJ1-5, with a possible D match to TRBD1 (5 bases). The CDR3 is 14 residues long. V lost 3 bases and J lost 0, with 6 bases in between. Per germline, CDR1 MNHEY and CDR2 SMNVEV (reference sequence). In DNA, the CDR3 is TGTGCCAGCAGTTTTCAGGGTAGCAATCAGCCCCAGCATTTT. The encoded protein is CASSFQGSNQPQHF.

The V call is TRBV6-2 or TRBV6-3, the J call TRBJ1-1; maybe TRBD1 (6 bases). This CDR3 region has 16 residues. CDR1 and CDR2 from the germline V gene are MNHEY and SVGEGT. V was cut by 7 bases and J by 1 base, with 19 bases left in between. The CDR3 protein is CASIRGGLIQNTEAFF. For the CDR3, the DNA is TGTGCCAGCATCCGAGGGGGGTTGATACAGAACACTGAAGCTTTCTTT.